This T cell receptor beta chain emerged from a study of control samples from healthy donors and cancer patients. Trimming took off 7 bases at V and 2 bases at J, with 11 bases between the two ends. The germline V gene has CDR1 SNHLY and CDR2 FYNNEI. The CDR3 spans 13 residues. The data were produced by immunoSEQ multiplex PCR, yet TCRdb's version contains in-frame clones alone and is incomplete. The sample records about 150,000 clones, approximately 93% being singletons. Source material: blood. The chain joins TRBV2 to TRBJ1-2; perhaps TRBD1 as D (6 bases). The receptor was derived from a woman between 40 and 50 years old in good health. In DNA form, the CDR3 reads TGTGCCAGCAAGGCAGGGGACAACTATGGCTACACCTTC. Translation: CASKAGDNYGYTF. Supplemented by reference TRBV2 and TRBJ1-2, the full variable domain reads EPEVTQTPSHQVTQMGQEVILRCVPISNHLYFYWYRQILGQKVEFLVSFYNNEISEKSEIFDDQFSVERPDGSNFTLKIRSTKLEDSAMYFCASKAGDNYGYTFGSGTRLTVV.